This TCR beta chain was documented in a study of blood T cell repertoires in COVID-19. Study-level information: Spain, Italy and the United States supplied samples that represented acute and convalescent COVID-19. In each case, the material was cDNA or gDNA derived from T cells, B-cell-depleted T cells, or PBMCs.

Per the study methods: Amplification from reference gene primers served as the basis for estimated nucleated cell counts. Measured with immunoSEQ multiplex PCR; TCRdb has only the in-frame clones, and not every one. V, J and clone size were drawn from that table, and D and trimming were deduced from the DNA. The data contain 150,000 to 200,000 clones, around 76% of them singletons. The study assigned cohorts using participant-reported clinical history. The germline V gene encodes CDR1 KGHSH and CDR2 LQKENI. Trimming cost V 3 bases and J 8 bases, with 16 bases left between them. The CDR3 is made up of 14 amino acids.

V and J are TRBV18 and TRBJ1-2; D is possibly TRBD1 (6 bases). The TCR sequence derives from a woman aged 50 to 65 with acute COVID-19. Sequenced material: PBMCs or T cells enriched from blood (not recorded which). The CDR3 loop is CASSPPQGEGGYTF. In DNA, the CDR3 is TGTGCCAGCTCACCTCCACAGGGAGAGGGAGGCTACACCTTC.